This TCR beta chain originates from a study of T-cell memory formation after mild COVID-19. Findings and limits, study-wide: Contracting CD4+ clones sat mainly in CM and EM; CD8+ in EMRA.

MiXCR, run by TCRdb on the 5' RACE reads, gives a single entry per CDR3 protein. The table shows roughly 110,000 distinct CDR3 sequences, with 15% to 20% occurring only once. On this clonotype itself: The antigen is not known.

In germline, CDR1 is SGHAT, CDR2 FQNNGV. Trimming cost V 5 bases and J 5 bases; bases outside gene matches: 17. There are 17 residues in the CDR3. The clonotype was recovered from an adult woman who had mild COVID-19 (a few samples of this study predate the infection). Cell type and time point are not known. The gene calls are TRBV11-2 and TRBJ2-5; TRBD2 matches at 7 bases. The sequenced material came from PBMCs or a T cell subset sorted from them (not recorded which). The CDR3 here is CASSISLAGGISETQYF. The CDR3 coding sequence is TGTGCCAGCAGCATATCTCTCGCCGGGGGGATTTCGGAGACCCAGTACTTC.